This TCR beta chain is drawn from a study of OX40 agonist ivuxolimab in advanced cancers. Turning to the study itself: Under the entry rules, prior anti-PD-1, anti-PD-L1 or anti-CTLA-4 therapy was allowed, and approximately 40% had some.

Autoimmune disease history or systemic immunosuppression disqualified patients. Some clones are missing from TCRdb's copy, which holds only in-frame ones; the method was immunoSEQ multiplex PCR. Of tens of thousands of clones listed, about 87% are singletons. Notes on this clone: Antigen: not known.

Whole-study results and caveats: The study found among the lowest clonal expansion in partial responders at 0.1-3.0 mg/kg. The CD4+ and CD8+ T cells in the blood had expanded clonally by week 6 at 0.1 to 3.0 mg/kg.

This sequence originates from an adult with an advanced solid tumor such as melanoma, head and neck, liver or kidney cancer. This specimen consisted of CD4+ or CD8+ T cells sorted from blood, obtained in a trial of the OX40 agonist ivuxolimab.

CDR3: CASSLGGAGYGYTF. In DNA form, the CDR3 reads TGTGCCAGCAGTTTAGGGGGGGCGGGCTATGGCTACACCTTC. The chain carries TRBV28 and TRBJ1-2; D may be TRBD1 (6 bases). The CDR3 contains 14 residues. Deletions cut 2 bases from V and 4 bases from J, with 11 bases between. In germline, CDR1 is MDHEN, CDR2 SYDVKM.